This T cell receptor (beta chain) was recovered during a study of OX40 agonist ivuxolimab in advanced cancers. TCRdb's table, derived via immunoSEQ multiplex PCR, lists solely in-frame clones and lacks some. The sample has 100,000 or so clones, approximately 90% seen once; the top ten hold approximately 0.7%. V was trimmed by 0 bases and J by 0 bases, leaving 13 bases between them. CDR3 length equals 16 residues. Germline CDR1 is SGHRS and CDR2 is YFSETQ. This material consisted of CD4+ or CD8+ T cells sorted from blood, taken in a trial of the OX40 agonist ivuxolimab. The chain is built from TRBV5-1 and TRBJ2-7; D gene uncertain. The sequence derives from an adult with an advanced solid tumor such as melanoma, head and neck, liver or kidney cancer. CDR3 nucleotide sequence: TGCGCCAGCAGCTTGGCCGGTCGGCCGAACTCCTACGAGCAGTACTTC. This codes for CASSLAGRPNSYEQYF.